The 32 T cell receptor beta chains in this list originate from one sample, sequenced in a study of blood T cells in healthy people across ages. PCR was performed a second time for roughly 7 to 12 cycles using a sample-barcoded 5' primer and a J-beta primer mix. A single record per CDR3 protein comes from TCRdb applying MiXCR to the 5' RACE reads. The data show roughly 800,000 distinct CDR3 sequences, roughly 25% seen once. This sample also appeared in a second study, on T cells of mothers and their children.

The specimen sequenced was blood. These TCRs come from a boy aged 5 to 17 in good health.

This clonotype has a handful of counts. The chain employs TRBV5-1 and TRBJ2-5, with D perhaps matching TRBD2 (6 bases). The V end was cut by 6 bases, the J end by 5 bases, with 20 bases between. In germline, CDR1 is SGHRS, CDR2 YFSETQ. There are 15 residues in the CDR3. The CDR3 reads CASTRTGSLRETQYF. The CDR3 DNA follows: TGCGCCAGCACTCGTACCGGGAGTCTACGGGAGACCCAGTACTTC.

This clonotype was seen more than once but under ten times. The chain has TRBV25-1 and TRBJ2-5; the D is unclear. CDR1 and CDR2 (germline): MGHDK, SYGVNS. V lost 3 bases and J lost 9, with 5 bases in between. This CDR3 comprises 10 residues. In DNA form, the CDR3 reads TGTGCCAGCAGTGACCGGCCCCAGTACTTC. It specifies CASSDRPQYF.

The chain carries TRBV15 and TRBJ2-2, with unresolved D. The CDR3 length is 13 residues. CDR1 and CDR2 from the germline V gene are LNHNV and YYDKDF (reference sequence). V was cut by 1 base and J by 6 bases, with 6 bases left in between. CDR3 region: CATSRGEPGELFF. The CDR3 DNA reads as TGTGCCACCAGCAGAGGAGAGCCCGGGGAGCTGTTTTTT.

This clonotype was counted between two and nine times. The chain joins TRBV2 to TRBJ2-1, with TRBD2 matching over 10 bases. The CDR3 has 13 residues. V dropped 8 bases and J dropped 10; count of bases not matched to a gene: 8. Germline V lookup: CDR1 SNHLY, CDR2 FYNNEI. CDR3 sequence reads: CASGKRGGQEQFF. For the CDR3, the DNA is TGTGCCAGCGGGAAGCGGGGGGGCCAGGAGCAGTTCTTC.

In its sample, this clonotype was seen a few times. The chain has TRBV12-3 or TRBV12-4 and TRBJ2-7; 8 bases match TRBD1. The trim removed 5 bases at V and 6 bases at J, leaving 6 bases unmatched. The CDR3 length is 13 residues. This CDR3 is CASSRGQGGEQYF. As DNA, the CDR3 is TGTGCCAGCAGTCGCGGACAGGGAGGCGAGCAGTACTTC.

The V and J genes are TRBV3-1 and TRBJ2-5; either TRBD1 or TRBD2 may fit D (6 bases each). The end of the DNA aligns better with TRBJ2-1, so the J call may be wrong. CDR1 is LGHDT, CDR2 YNNKEL, per germline (reference sequence). The CDR3 loop spans 15 amino acids. CDR3 coding DNA: TGTGCCAGCAGCCAAGTTTTGCGGGACAACAATGAGCAGTTCTTC. Protein sequence: CASSQVLRDNNEQFF.

This clonotype was seen more than once but under ten times. The V and J genes are TRBV6-6 and TRBJ2-3, with TRBD2 as a possible D gene (5 bases). The V and J ends lost 5 bases and 3 bases respectively, with 15 bases between them. This CDR3 is 15 amino acids long. Germline CDR1 MNHNY, CDR2 SVGAGI (reference sequence). CDR3 nucleotides: TGTGCCAGCAGTGCAGCACTAGGAATGACAGATACGCAGTATTTT. Translated: CASSAALGMTDTQYF.

This clonotype was recorded a few times. The gene calls are TRBV24-1 and TRBJ2-7, with a possible D match to TRBD2 (6 bases). The CDR3 consists of 15 residues. V was trimmed by 3 bases and J by 3 bases, leaving 14 bases between them. Germline V CDR1 and CDR2: KGHDR, SFDVKD. CDR3 in DNA: TGTGCCACCAGTGATCCCAAGGGAGGCGGCTACGAGCAGTACTTC. Translated: CATSDPKGGGYEQYF.

This chain joins TRBV12-3 or TRBV12-4 and TRBJ2-1; TRBD1 might be the D (6 bases). V dropped 5 bases and J dropped 8 bases, with 25 bases sitting between them. The CDR3 sequence is 17 residues long. CDR3 residues: CASSVSGTNLELDEQFF. The CDR3 DNA reads as TGTGCCAGCAGTGTTTCTGGGACAAACCTTGAGCTCGATGAGCAGTTCTTC.

This clonotype appeared once. The chain couples TRBV6-2 or TRBV6-3 to TRBJ2-5; D unclear. CDR3 length: 13 amino acids. V lost 4 bases, J lost 4 bases, and 10 bases lay in between. The germline gives CDR1 MNHEY, CDR2 SVGEGT. In nucleotides, the CDR3 is TGTGCCAGCAGTTCCCTGGCGGCAGAGACCCAGTACTTC. Residues: CASSSLAAETQYF.

A few counts support this clonotype. The V and J genes are TRBV29-1 and TRBJ2-2; D call uncertain. With 2 bases removed from V and 5 bases from J, the gap between germline ends came to 9 bases. This CDR3 spans 13 amino acids. Germline loops: CDR1 SQVTM, CDR2 ANQGSEA. Written as DNA, the CDR3 is TGCAGCGTTGAAAGAGGAGAAACCGGGGAGCTGTTTTTT. Translation gives CSVERGETGELFF.

This chain joins TRBV5-1 and TRBJ2-7; 9 bases are shared with TRBD1. J lost 2 bases, V lost 4 bases, and 7 bases had no gene match. CDR3 length: 15 residues. CDR1 is SGHRS and CDR2 is YFSETQ in the germline V gene. The CDR3 spells CASSQWDRVAYEQYF. CDR3 bases: TGCGCCAGCAGCCAGTGGGACAGGGTGGCCTACGAGCAGTACTTC. Supplemented by reference TRBV5-1 and TRBJ2-7, the full variable domain reads KAGVTQTPRYLIKTRGQQVTLSCSPISGHRSVSWYQQTPGQGLQFLFEYFSETQRNKGNFPGRFSGRQFSNSRSEMNVSTLELGDSALYLCASSQWDRVAYEQYFGPGTRLTVT.

The chain joins TRBV6-5 to TRBJ2-7; D is possibly TRBD1 (5 bases). The CDR3 runs to 13 residues. Trimming shortened V by 6 bases and J by 5 bases, and 14 bases separated the two germline ends. CDR1 is MNHEY, CDR2 SVGAGI, per germline. CDR3 in amino acids: CASSYATENEQYF. In DNA form, the CDR3 reads TGTGCCAGCAGCTACGCGACAGAAAACGAGCAGTACTTC.

This chain links TRBV7-2 with TRBJ1-4; D perhaps matches TRBD1 (5 bases). Germline V gives CDR1 SGHTA, CDR2 FQGNSA. Deletions cut 1 base from V and 8 bases from J, with 14 bases between. This CDR3 spans 15 amino acids. The CDR3 loop reads CASSLVGAVTEKLFF. Here the CDR3 DNA reads TGTGCCAGCAGCTTAGTTGGGGCAGTGACCGAAAAACTGTTTTTT.

This clonotype was picked up a small number of times. J is TRBJ2-2 and V is TRBV6-5, with D possibly being TRBD2 (6 bases). From germline, CDR1 is MNHEY and CDR2 SVGAGI. This CDR3 has 14 amino acids. V was cut by 2 bases and J by 6 bases, with 10 bases left in between. Here the CDR3 reads CASSYDGTPGELFF. CDR3 nucleotides: TGTGCCAGCAGTTACGACGGGACTCCCGGGGAGCTGTTTTTT.

This chain's CDR3 is CASSYQNTEAFF. In DNA, the CDR3 is TGTGCCAGCAGTTACCAGAACACTGAAGCTTTCTTT. J is TRBJ1-1 and V is TRBV6-5; D is uncertain. The CDR3 runs 12 residues. The germline V gene has CDR1 MNHEY and CDR2 SVGAGI. V dropped 2 bases and J dropped 1 base, with 2 bases sitting between them.

The V call is TRBV2, the J call TRBJ2-5, with 9 bases matching TRBD2. CDR1 and CDR2 (germline): SNHLY, FYNNEI. V shed 5 bases and J 13 bases; nucleotides not matched to a gene: 17. This CDR3 is built from 15 residues. CDR3 protein: CASSPLTSGPNDLYF. The CDR3 DNA reads as TGTGCCAGCAGTCCACTGACTAGCGGACCGAATGATTTGTACTTC.

V and J are TRBV9 and TRBJ2-2; 9 bases fit TRBD2. Germline V CDR1 and CDR2: SGDLS, YYNGEE. J gave up 5 bases and V 2 bases, and 4 bases lay outside the gene matches. CDR3 length: 15 residues. CDR3 sequence reads: CASSVASGETGELFF. For the CDR3, the DNA is TGTGCCAGCAGCGTTGCTAGCGGGGAAACCGGGGAGCTGTTTTTT.

J is TRBJ1-1 and V is TRBV29-1; D gene unclear. Germline CDR1 SQVTM, CDR2 ANQGSEA. This CDR3 has 12 residues. V was clipped by 7 bases and J by 10 bases, with 19 bases between them. The CDR3, as DNA: TGCAGCGCTGAGGGCCTTTACGACGGAGCTTTCTTT. This gives the protein CSAEGLYDGAFF.

In its sample, this clonotype was seen a few times. V and J are TRBV9 and TRBJ2-5, with 11 bases fitting TRBD2. V dropped 4 bases and J dropped 0; count of bases not matched to a gene: 14. The CDR3 covers 19 residues. The germline CDR1 and CDR2 sequences are SGDLS and YYNGEE. In DNA, the CDR3 is TGTGCCAGCAGCCCACGATACTGGAGGACTAGCGGGTACCAAGAGACCCAGTACTTC. Its translation is CASSPRYWRTSGYQETQYF.

J is TRBJ2-3 and V is TRBV12-3 or TRBV12-4; D may be TRBD2 (5 bases). V was trimmed by 3 bases and J by 2 bases, leaving 15 bases between them. The CDR3 length is 16 residues. Here the CDR3 DNA reads TGTGCCAGCAGTTTGTACGGGGAGCGACTCACAGATACGCAGTATTTT. This sequence encodes CASSLYGERLTDTQYF.

This clonotype was observed a handful of times. This CDR3 reads CASLKGTGGPLGNQPQHF. The CDR3 bases are TGTGCCAGCCTGAAAGGGACAGGGGGTCCCTTGGGCAATCAGCCCCAGCATTTT. This rearrangement joins TRBV12-3 or TRBV12-4 to TRBJ1-5, with 11 bases identical to TRBD1. This CDR3 has 18 residues. V was clipped by 8 bases and J by 2 bases; unmatched bases: 14.

This clonotype has just a few counts. The chain joins TRBV3-1 to TRBJ2-3; no firm D call. Trimming left V 6 bases short and J 4 bases short, with 14 bases between. Germline CDR1 reads LGHDT; CDR2 reads YNNKEL (reference sequence). This CDR3 spans 14 amino acids. The CDR3 region is CASSLMGSADTQYF. For the CDR3, the DNA is TGTGCCAGCAGTCTCATGGGGTCCGCAGATACGCAGTATTTT.

The DNA for the CDR3 is TGCAGCGTTGTAGTTCGGGGGAGTGGACTTGTTTTGGATACGCAGTATTTT. It specifies CSVVVRGSGLVLDTQYF. The V gene is TRBV29-1, the J gene TRBJ2-3; a possible D gene is TRBD2 (6 bases). V was pared by 4 bases and J by 6 bases, with 26 bases between. This CDR3 has 17 residues. Germline V lookup: CDR1 SQVTM, CDR2 ANQGSEA.

This chain joins TRBV7-9 and TRBJ2-7; D uncertain. CDR1 SEHNR and CDR2 FQNEAQ come from the germline V gene (reference sequence). CDR3 length: 14 amino acids. The V end lost 5 bases, the J end lost 3 bases, and 14 bases lay between the germline ends. The CDR3 DNA is TGTGCCAGCAGCCTCTTCGACACAAACTACGAGCAGTACTTC. It encodes CASSLFDTNYEQYF.

V is TRBV2 and J is TRBJ2-7, with a weak D call TRBD1 (6 bases). CDR1 and CDR2 from the germline V gene are SNHLY and FYNNEI. The CDR3 totals 16 residues. V was cut by 0 bases and J by 2 bases, with 14 bases left in between. This chain's CDR3 is CASSEAPAGAPYEQYF. CDR3 coding DNA: TGTGCCAGCAGTGAAGCGCCGGCAGGGGCGCCCTACGAGCAGTACTTC.

The J gene is TRBJ2-7, the V gene TRBV18, with 7 bases identical to TRBD1. Germline lookup yields CDR1 KGHSH and CDR2 LQKENI. The V and J ends lost 2 bases and 1 base, in that order; junction bases with no gene match: 5. The CDR3 runs 15 residues. DNA for the CDR3: TGTGCCAGCTCACCAGGTCGACAGGGATCCTACGAGCAGTACTTC. This codes for CASSPGRQGSYEQYF.

This clonotype was found a few times. This rearrangement joins TRBV24-1 to TRBJ2-2; 8 nucleotides align to TRBD1. Germline V gene lookup returns CDR1 KGHDR and CDR2 SFDVKD. The trim removed 3 bases at V and 1 base at J, leaving 0 bases unmatched. This CDR3 has 15 residues. CDR3 amino acids: CATSDGTGNTGELFF. The DNA for the CDR3 is TGTGCCACCAGTGATGGGACAGGGAACACCGGGGAGCTGTTTTTT.

Concerning this clonotype: The missing conserved phenylalanine or tryptophan at the end of this CDR3 makes a read error likely. This chain links TRBV12-3 or TRBV12-4 with TRBJ2-7, with D uncertain. The CDR3 is made up of 14 amino acids. V dropped 1 base and J dropped 7 bases, with 14 bases sitting between them. The CDR3 nucleotides read TGTGCCAGCAGTTTAGAACTCCTTTTTTCAGAGCAGTACTCC. It is translated as CASSLELLFSEQYS.

V is TRBV6-1 and J is TRBJ2-3; D is unresolved. CDR1 and CDR2 from the germline V gene are MNHNS and SASEGT. The length of the CDR3 is 14 residues. The V and J ends lost 1 base and 2 bases respectively, with 7 bases between them. The CDR3 is CASSEGAHTDTQYF. CDR3 coding DNA: TGTGCCAGCAGTGAAGGGGCTCACACAGATACGCAGTATTTT.

This clonotype was detected a few times. V is TRBV12-3 or TRBV12-4 and J is TRBJ2-2, with D unclear. This CDR3 spans 16 amino acids. The germline V and J ends were trimmed by 1 base and 0 bases, with 9 bases remaining between them. The CDR3 coding sequence is TGTGCCAGCAGTTTAGTTTACACCGCGAACACCGGGGAGCTGTTTTTT. This codes for CASSLVYTANTGELFF.

This clonotype was seen only once. This chain connects TRBV25-1 to TRBJ2-2; D is ambiguous. CDR1 and CDR2 (germline): MGHDK, SYGVNS. V was clipped by 0 bases and J by 1 base, with 9 bases between them. The CDR3 has 16 residues. The CDR3 DNA reads as TGTGCCAGCAGTGAATACACAGTCGGGAACACCGGGGAGCTGTTTTTT. Amino acid sequence: CASSEYTVGNTGELFF.